This T cell receptor beta chain was observed in a study of regulatory T cells in long-lasting Graves disease. Findings and limits, study-wide: Not thyroid tissue but only peripheral blood was studied. Patients whose Graves' disease persisted exhibited lower TCR diversity than those newly diagnosed.

As regards this clonotype: Its antigen remains unidentified.

The CDR3 contains 15 residues. The J segment lost 3 bases and the V segment lost 5 bases, leaving 10 bases of the junction unmatched. The germline V gene has CDR1 MNHEY and CDR2 SMNVEV (reference sequence). As for time point: persistent/refractory GD, antithyroid drugs over 5 years with positive TRAb. Scientists built the TCR library using RNA that was extracted from PBMCs. Construction of TCR beta libraries relied on iRepertoire HTBI primers and on Arm-PCR targeting CDR3 regions. TCRdb independently ran MiXCR on the multiplex PCR reads; one entry per CDR3 protein. Altogether 650,000 to 850,000 distinct CDR3 sequences are present, around 30% being singletons, with the ten largest covering around 42%.

The chain joins TRBV27 to TRBJ2-7; 7 positions agree with TRBD1. The sequences come from peripheral blood mononuclear cells (PBMCs), collected when the disease was refractory, from a patient treated with antithyroid drugs. This clonotype was sampled from a female donor with Graves disease. The chain's CDR3 is CASSALRDSNYEQYF. Written as DNA, the CDR3 is TGTGCCAGCAGTGCACTACGGGACAGCAACTACGAGCAGTACTTC.